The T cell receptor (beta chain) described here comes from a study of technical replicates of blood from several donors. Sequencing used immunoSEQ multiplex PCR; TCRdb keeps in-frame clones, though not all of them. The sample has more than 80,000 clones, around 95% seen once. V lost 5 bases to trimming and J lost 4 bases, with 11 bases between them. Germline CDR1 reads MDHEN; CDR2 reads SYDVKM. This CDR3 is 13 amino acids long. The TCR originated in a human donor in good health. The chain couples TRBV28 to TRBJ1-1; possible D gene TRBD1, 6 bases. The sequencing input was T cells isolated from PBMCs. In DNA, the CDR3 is TGTGCCAGCAGTCCCAGGGGATTCACTGAAGCTTTCTTT. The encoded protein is CASSPRGFTEAFF.